There are many counts of the clone carrying this T cell receptor (beta chain). The antigen is not known. CDR1 and CDR2 (germline): DFQATT, SNEGSKA (reference sequence). This CDR3 has 15 amino acids. With V trimmed by 6 bases and J by 4 bases, 9 bases remained unmatched. These data originate in a study of Graves' ophthalmopathy and Graves' hyperthyroidism. Study summary: The collection of peripheral blood took place at initial diagnosis, before any treatment. Study-level results: The majority of expanded thyroid clonotypes above 0.001 frequency also occurred in blood. Ophthalmopathy progression predictions by the model showed roughly 75% specificity and approximately 67% sensitivity.

RNA transcripts yielded amplified TCR beta CDR3 regions. Second-round multiplex PCR came after a first-round RT-PCR that employed HTBI primers. TCRdb reprocessed the multiplex PCR reads via MiXCR and lists one record per CDR3 protein. The repertoire holds about 48,000 distinct CDR3 sequences, under 55% seen once, with roughly a quarter in the top ten. This TCR derives from an adult man with Graves' ophthalmopathy. The V gene is TRBV20-1, the J gene TRBJ2-1; 10 bases agree with TRBD2. Sequencing input: peripheral blood. The CDR3 coding sequence is TGCAGTGCAGATTGGACTAGCGGATTTTACAATGAGCAGTTCTTC. This translates into CSADWTSGFYNEQFF.